Reported below is one T cell receptor (beta chain). No antigen is known for it. Per-nucleotide qualities are absent, and no much larger clonotype sits a single base away. This record belongs to a study of blood T cell repertoires in COVID-19 (dated by TCRdb to 2018 to 2021). Regarding the complete study: The collaborator samples originated in the United States, Italy and Spain and spanned the acute and convalescent phases of COVID-19. A de-identified subject ID, COVID-19 status, age in years and sex were almost always included in the sample metadata. The dataset comprised deeply sampled blood TCRbeta repertoires from subjects exposed to, actively infected with, or recovered from COVID-19. HLA class I and class II types, where available, came from metadata supplied by the sample provider rather than from assay-based typing. The samples were drawn from two sources: the first 160 participants of the ongoing ImmuneRACE study, and about 1,300 subjects contributed by 6 global collaborators. The prospective study material was composed of cDNA or gDNA derived from T cells, B-cell-depleted T cells, or PBMCs. The repertoires were made available in a free public database intended to serve as a resource for research on the immune response to SARS-CoV-2.

Taken from the germline V gene, the CDR1 and CDR2 loops are MNHEY and SVGAGI. The CDR3 runs 14 amino acids, cysteine and phenylalanine included. The only DNA kept is the CDR3, 42 bases in frame from the first base. V is shortened by 8 bases, J by 4 bases, and the region joining them spans 14 bases. Collaborating institutions collected whole blood in K2EDTA tubes following their own protocols. Collaborator samples were shipped for TCRbeta analysis as frozen whole blood, isolated PBMCs, or DNA extracted from either sample type. TCRbeta CDR3 regions were amplified from genomic DNA using the immunoSEQ Assay, a bias-controlled multiplex PCR. In the paper's pipeline: Within the assay, amplification of reference gene primers was used to estimate how many nucleated cells each sample contained. Sequence reads were collapsed and filtered to measure the absolute abundance of every unique TCRbeta CDR3 rearrangement. For each sample, productive Simpson clonality was calculated by taking the square root of Simpson's diversity index across productive rearrangements. TCRdb took over this immuneACCESS table, retaining in-frame rearrangements with V and J assigned. Such tables are incomplete; in checked studies, under half of the missing clones stem from an unresolved V gene, and the remainder is unexplained. The V and J calls and the clone size are those of that table, but D and trimming were determined from the DNA. This sample gives nearly 25,000 clones in total; about 72% of them show up just once. The ten most abundant clones make up 43% of the sample.

On the study overall, not on this receptor specifically: How much clinical and demographic metadata was included differed by source and by participant, and the metadata was provided uncurated.

The sequence joins TRBV6-5 to TRBJ1-4; the D gene is unclear. The sequence derives from a woman at least 80 years old with acute or convalescent COVID-19. Sample: peripheral blood. The bases read TGTGCCAGCGGAAGGAGAACTTTTAATGAAAAACTGTTTTTT. Its amino acids are CASGRRTFNEKLFF.